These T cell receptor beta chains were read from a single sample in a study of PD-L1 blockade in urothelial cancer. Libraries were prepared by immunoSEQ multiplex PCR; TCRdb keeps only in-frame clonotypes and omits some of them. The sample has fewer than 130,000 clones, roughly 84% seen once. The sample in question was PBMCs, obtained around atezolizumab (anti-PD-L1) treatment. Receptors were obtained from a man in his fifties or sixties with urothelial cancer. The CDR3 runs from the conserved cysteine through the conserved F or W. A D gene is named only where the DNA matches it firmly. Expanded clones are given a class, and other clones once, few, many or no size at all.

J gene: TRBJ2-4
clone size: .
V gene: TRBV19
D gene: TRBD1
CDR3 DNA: TGTGCCAGTAGTACCAACAGGGGAAACATTCAGTACTTC
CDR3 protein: CASSTNRGNIQYF

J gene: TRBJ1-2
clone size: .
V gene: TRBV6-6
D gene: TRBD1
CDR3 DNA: TGTGCCAGCAGTCTAACCGGGACAGGGGGATATGGCTACACCTTC
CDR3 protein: CASSLTGTGGYGYTF

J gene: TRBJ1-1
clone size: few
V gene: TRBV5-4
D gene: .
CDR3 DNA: TGTGCCAGCAGCTTGGGTTCTTTGACGGGCACTGAAGCTTTCTTT
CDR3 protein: CASSLGSLTGTEAFF

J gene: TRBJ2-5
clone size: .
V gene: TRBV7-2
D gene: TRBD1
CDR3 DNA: TGTGCCAGCAGCCCAGGGACAGGGCGAGAGACCCAGTACTTC
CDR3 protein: CASSPGTGRETQYF

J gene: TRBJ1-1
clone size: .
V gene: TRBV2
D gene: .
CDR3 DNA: TGTGCCAGCAGTGAAGCCAGGGGCCTCACTGAAGCTTTCTTT
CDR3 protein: CASSEARGLTEAFF

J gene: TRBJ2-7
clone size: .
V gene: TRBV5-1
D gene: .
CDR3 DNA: TGCGCCAGCAGCCTGGGGCTAGCGAGGTTCTACGAGCAGTACTTC
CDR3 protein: CASSLGLARFYEQYF

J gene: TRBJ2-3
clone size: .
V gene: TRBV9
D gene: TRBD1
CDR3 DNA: TGTGCCAGCAGCGACCGCAGGGGGTCAGATACGCAGTATTTT
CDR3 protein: CASSDRRGSDTQYF

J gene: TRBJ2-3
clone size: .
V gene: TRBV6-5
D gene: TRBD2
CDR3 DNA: TGTGCCAGCAAGCGGGGGCAGGGCACAGATACGCAGTATTTT
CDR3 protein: CASKRGQGTDTQYF

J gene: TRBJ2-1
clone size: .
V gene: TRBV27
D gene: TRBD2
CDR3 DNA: TGTGCCAGCAGACGAGCGGGAGGCGATTTCAATGAGCAGTTCTTC
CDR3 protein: CASRRAGGDFNEQFF

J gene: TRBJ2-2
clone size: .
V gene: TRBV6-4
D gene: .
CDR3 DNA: TGTGCCACAAGGATCGGGAGTGGCACCGGGGAGCTGTTTTTT
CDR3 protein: CATRIGSGTGELFF

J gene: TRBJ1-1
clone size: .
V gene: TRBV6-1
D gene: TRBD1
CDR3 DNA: TGTGCCAGCACTCGACAGGGAACCCTCTATGAAGCTTTCTTT
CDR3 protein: CASTRQGTLYEAFF

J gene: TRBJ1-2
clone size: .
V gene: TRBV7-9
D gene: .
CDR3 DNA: TGTGCCAGCAGCTTCCAGGCTCACTATGGCTACACCTTC
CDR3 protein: CASSFQAHYGYTF

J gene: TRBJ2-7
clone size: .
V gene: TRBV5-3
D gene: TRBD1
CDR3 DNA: TGTGCCAGAAGCCACAGGGGGGAGCAGTACTTC
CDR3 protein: CARSHRGEQYF

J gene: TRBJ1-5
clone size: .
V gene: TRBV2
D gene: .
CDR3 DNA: TGTGCCAGCACCGAACAAAGCAGGGTTCTCAATCAGCCCCAGCATTTT
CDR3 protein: CASTEQSRVLNQPQHF

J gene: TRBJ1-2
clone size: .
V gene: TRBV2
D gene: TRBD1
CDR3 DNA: TGTGCCAGCAGCCCGGGACAGGGGTTAGGTGGCTACACCTTC
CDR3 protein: CASSPGQGLGGYTF

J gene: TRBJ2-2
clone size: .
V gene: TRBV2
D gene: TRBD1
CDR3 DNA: TGTGCCAGCAGCGCACCCGGGACAGGGATGAACACCGGGGAGCTGTTTTTT
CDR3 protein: CASSAPGTGMNTGELFF

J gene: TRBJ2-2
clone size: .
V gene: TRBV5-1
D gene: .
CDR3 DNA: TGCGCCAGCAGCTTGGCCGACATAACCGGGGAGCTGTTTTTT
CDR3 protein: CASSLADITGELFF

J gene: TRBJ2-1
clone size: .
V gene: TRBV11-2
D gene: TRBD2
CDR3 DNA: TGTGCCAGCAGCTTAGGGCTAGCGGAGTACAATGAGCAGTTCTTC
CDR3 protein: CASSLGLAEYNEQFF

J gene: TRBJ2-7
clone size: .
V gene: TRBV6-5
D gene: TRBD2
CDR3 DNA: TGTGCCAGCAGAGCTAGCGGGAGCTACGAGCAGTACTTC
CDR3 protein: CASRASGSYEQYF

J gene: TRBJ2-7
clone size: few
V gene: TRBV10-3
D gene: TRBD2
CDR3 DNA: TGTGCCATCAGTGATCCAGCGGGAGGAAAGCAGTACTTC
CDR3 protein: CAISDPAGGKQYF

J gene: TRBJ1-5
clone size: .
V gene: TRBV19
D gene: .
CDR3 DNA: TGTGCCAGTATGCTGGCAGGCTATAGCAATCAGCCCCAGCATTTT
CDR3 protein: CASMLAGYSNQPQHF

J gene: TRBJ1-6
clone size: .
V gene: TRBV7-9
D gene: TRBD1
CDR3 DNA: TGTGCCAGCAGCACGGGACAGGGTACTTCACCCCTCCACTTT
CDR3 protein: CASSTGQGTSPLHF

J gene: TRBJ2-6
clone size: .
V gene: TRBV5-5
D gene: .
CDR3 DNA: TGTGCCAGCAGCTTGGACAGTTCCGGGGCCAACGTCCTGACTTTC
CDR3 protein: CASSLDSSGANVLTF

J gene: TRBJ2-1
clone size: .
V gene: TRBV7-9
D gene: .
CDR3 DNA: TGTGCCAGCAGCCCGCCGGACTCGCCGGGCGGTGAGCAGTTCTTC
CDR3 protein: CASSPPDSPGGEQFF

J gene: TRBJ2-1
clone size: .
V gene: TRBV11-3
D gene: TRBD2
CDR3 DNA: TGTGCCAGCAGCTTAAACAGCGGGAGGGGAAATGAGCAGTTCTTC
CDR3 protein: CASSLNSGRGNEQFF

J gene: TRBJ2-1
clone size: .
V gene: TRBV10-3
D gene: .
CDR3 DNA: TGTGCCATCAGTGACGGAGTAGCGATAGACAATGAGCAGTTCTTC
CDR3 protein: CAISDGVAIDNEQFF

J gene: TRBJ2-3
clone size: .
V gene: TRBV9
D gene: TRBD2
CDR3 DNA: TGTGCCAGCAGCGCCAATCTTCCTAGCGGGGGCACAGATACGCAGTATTTT
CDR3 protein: CASSANLPSGGTDTQYF

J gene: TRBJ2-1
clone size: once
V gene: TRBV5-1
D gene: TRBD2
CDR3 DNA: TGCGCCAGCAGGGCCCTAGCGGGCTCGAGGGAGCAGTTCTTC
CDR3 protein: CASRALAGSREQFF

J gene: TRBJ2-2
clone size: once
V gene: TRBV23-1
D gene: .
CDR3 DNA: TGCGCCAGCAGTCCGACTGGACTCCAGAACACCGGGGAGCTGTTTTTT
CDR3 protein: CASSPTGLQNTGELFF

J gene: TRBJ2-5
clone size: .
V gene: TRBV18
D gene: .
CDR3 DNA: TGTGCCAGCTCACCACCTAAAGAGACCCAGTACTTC
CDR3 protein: CASSPPKETQYF

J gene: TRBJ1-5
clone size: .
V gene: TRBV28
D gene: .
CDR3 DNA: TGTGCCAGCAGTCCCCTGACATATAGCAATCAGCCCCAGCATTTT
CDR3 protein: CASSPLTYSNQPQHF

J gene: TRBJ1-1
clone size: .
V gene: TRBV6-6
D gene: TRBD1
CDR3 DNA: TGTGCCAGCAGCTTAGCCCCGACAGGGTTGACTGAAGCTTTCTTT
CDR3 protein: CASSLAPTGLTEAFF